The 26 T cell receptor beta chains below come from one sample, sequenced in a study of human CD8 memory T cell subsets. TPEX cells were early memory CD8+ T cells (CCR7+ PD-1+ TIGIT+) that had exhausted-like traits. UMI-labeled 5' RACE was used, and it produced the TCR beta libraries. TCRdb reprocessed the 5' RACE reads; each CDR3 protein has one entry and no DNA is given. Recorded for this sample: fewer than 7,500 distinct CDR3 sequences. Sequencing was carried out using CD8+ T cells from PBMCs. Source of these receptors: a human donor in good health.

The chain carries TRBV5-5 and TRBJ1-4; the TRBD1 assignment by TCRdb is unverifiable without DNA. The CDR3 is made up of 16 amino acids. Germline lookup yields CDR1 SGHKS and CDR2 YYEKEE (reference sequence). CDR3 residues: CASSLPRGPLGQKLFF.

The CDR3 loop reads CASRRTGYQETQYF. The chain carries TRBV7-2 and TRBJ2-5; TCRdb's D call of TRBD1 is untestable without DNA. CDR3 length: 14 residues. Germline loops: CDR1 SGHTA, CDR2 FQGNSA.

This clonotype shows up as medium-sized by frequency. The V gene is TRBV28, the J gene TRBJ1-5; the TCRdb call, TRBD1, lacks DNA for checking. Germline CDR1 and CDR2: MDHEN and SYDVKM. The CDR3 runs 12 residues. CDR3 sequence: CASSAPRGPQHF.

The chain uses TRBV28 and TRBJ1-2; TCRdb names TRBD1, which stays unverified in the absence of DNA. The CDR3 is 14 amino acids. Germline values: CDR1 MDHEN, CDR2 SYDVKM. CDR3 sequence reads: CASRTGFRESGYTF.

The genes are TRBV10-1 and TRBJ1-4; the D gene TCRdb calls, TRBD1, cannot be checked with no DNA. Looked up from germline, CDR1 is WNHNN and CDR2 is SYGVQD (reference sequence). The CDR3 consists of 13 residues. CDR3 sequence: CASSVSGTEKLFF.

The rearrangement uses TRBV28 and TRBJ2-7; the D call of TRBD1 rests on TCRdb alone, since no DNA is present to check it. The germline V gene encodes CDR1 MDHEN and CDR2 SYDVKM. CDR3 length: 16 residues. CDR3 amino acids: CASSSAAGTATYEQYF.

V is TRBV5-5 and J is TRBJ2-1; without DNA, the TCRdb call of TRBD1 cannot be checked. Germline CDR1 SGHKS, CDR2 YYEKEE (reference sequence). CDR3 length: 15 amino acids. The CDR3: CASSSPGGANNEQFF. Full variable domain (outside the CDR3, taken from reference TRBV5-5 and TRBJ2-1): DAGVTQSPTHLIKTRGQQVTLRCSPISGHKSVSWYQQVLGQGPQFIFQYYEKEERGRGNFPDRFSARQFPNYSSELNVNALLLGDSALYLCASSSPGGANNEQFFGPGTRLTVL.

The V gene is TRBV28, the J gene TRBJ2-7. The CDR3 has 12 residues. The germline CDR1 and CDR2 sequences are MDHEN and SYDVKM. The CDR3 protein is CASSLWAYEQYF.

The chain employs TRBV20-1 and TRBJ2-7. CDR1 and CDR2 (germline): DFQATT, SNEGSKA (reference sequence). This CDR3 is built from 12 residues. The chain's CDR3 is CSASLESYEQYF.

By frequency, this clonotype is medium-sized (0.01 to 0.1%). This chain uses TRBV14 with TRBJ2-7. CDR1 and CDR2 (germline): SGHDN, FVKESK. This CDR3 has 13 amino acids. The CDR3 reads CASSQANVYEQYF.

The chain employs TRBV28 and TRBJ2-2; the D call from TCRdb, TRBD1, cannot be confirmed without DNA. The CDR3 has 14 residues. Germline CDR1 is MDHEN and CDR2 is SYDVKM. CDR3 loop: CASMDSVNTGELFF. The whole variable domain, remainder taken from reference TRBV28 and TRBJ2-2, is DVKVTQSSRYLVKRTGEKVFLECVQDMDHENMFWYRQDPGLGLRLIYFSYDVKMKEKGDIPEGYSVSREKKERFSLILESASTNQTSMYLCASMDSVNTGELFFGEGSRLTVL.

The CDR3 protein is CASRPEGGVEQFF. V and J are TRBV12-3 or TRBV12-4 and TRBJ2-1; TCRdb indicates TRBD1, and absent DNA this call remains unverified. CDR3 length equals 13 residues.

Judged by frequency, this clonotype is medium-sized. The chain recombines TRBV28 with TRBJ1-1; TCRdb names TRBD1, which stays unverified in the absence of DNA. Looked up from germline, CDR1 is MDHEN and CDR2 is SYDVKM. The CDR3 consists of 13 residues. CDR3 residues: CASSGQGNTEAFF.

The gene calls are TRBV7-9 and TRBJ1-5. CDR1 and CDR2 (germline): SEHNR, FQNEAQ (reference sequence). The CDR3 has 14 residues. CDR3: CASSNDSGRQPQHF. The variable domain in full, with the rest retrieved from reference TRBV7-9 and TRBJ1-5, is DTGVSQNPRHKITKRGQNVTFRCDPISEHNRLYWYRQTLGQGPEFLTYFQNEAQLEKSRLLSDRFSAERPKGSFSTLEIQRTEQGDSAMYLCASSNDSGRQPQHFGDGTRLSIL.

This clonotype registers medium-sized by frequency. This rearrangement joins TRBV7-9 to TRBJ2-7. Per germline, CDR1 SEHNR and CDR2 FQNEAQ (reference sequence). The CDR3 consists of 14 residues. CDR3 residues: CASSLAASNYEQYF.

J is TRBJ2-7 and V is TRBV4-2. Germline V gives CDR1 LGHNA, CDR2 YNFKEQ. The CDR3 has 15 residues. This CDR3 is CASSLGRGFSYEQYF.

The CDR3 reads CSAEYSPGETQYF. This chain links TRBV29-1 with TRBJ2-5; as DNA is missing, the TRBD2 call by TCRdb cannot be tested. This CDR3 is built from 13 residues. Germline lookup yields CDR1 SQVTM and CDR2 ANQGSEA.

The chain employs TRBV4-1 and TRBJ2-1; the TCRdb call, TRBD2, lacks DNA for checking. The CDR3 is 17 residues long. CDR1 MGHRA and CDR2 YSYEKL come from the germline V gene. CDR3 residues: CASSQAPRGGLAHEQFF.

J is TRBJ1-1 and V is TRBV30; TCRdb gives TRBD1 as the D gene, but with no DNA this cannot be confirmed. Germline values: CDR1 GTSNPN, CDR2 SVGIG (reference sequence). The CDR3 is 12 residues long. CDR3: CASDRGYTEAFF.

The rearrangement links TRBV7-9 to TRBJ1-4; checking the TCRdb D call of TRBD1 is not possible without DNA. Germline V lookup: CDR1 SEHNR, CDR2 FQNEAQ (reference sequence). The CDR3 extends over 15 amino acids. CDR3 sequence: CASSYAGTANEKLFF.

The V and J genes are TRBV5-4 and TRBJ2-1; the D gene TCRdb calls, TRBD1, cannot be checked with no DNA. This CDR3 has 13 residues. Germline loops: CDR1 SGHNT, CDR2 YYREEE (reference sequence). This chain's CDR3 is CASTTGAINEQFF.

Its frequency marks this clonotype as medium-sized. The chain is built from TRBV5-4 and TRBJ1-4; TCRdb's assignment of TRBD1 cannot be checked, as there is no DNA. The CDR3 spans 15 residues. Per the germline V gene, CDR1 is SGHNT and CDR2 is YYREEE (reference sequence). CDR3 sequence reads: CASSLERGRGEKLFF. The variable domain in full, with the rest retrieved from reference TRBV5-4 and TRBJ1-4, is ETGVTQSPTHLIKTRGQQVTLRCSSQSGHNTVSWYQQALGQGPQFIFQYYREEENGRGNFPPRFSGLQFPNYSSELNVNALELDDSALYLCASSLERGRGEKLFFGSGTQLSVL.

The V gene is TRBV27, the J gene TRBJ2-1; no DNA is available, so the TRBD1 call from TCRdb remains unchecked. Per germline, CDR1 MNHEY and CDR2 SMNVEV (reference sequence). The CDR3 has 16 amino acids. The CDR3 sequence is CASSSPSAGPYNEQFF.

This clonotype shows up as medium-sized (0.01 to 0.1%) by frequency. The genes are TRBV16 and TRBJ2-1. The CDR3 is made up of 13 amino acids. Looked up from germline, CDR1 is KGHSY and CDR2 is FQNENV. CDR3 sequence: CASSQSVRGEQFF.

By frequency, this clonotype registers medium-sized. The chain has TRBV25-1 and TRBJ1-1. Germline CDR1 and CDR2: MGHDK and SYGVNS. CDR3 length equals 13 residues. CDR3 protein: CASSEGMNTEAFF. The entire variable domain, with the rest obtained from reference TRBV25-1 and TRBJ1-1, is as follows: EADIYQTPRYLVIGTGKKITLECSQTMGHDKMYWYQQDPGMELHLIHYSYGVNSTEKGDLSSESTVSRIRTEHFPLTLESARPSHTSQYLCASSEGMNTEAFFGQGTRLTVV.

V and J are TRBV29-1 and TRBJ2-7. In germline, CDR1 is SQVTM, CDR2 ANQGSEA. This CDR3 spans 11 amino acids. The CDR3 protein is CSAVLGYEQYF.